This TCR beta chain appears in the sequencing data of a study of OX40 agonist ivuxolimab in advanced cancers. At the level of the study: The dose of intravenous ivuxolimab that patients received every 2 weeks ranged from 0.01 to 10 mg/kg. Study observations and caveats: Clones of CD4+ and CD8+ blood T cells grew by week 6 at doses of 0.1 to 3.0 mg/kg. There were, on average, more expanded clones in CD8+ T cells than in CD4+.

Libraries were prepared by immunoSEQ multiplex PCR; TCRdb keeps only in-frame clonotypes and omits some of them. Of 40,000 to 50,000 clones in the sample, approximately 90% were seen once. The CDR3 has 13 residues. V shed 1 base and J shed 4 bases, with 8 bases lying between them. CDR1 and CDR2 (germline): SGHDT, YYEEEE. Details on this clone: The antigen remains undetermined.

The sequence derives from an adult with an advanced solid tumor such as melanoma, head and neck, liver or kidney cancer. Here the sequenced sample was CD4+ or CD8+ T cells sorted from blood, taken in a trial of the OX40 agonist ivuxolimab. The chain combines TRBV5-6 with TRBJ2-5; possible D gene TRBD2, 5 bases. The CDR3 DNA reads TGTGCCAGCAGCTTGAGAGGGATAGAGACCCAGTACTTC. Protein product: CASSLRGIETQYF.